The next 27 T cell receptor beta chains were all read from a single sample in a study of shared clonotypes between healthy human individuals. Clones were read by immunoSEQ multiplex PCR, and TCRdb kept only the in-frame ones, dropping some. The table records some 2,500,000 clones, 85% to 95% of them present only once. The sequencing input was naive CD4+ T cells from PBMCs. Subset noted: CD45RA+ positively selected. The receptors here all came from a young man in good health. Some clones in this sample may be carry-over from other donors' samples.

The gene calls are TRBV28 and TRBJ1-2; D gene uncertain. Between the trimmed V and J ends, which lost 7 bases and 2 bases, there was a span of 14 bases. Germline CDR1 reads MDHEN; CDR2 reads SYDVKM. This CDR3 spans 14 amino acids. The CDR3: CASTAPAGNYGYTF. The CDR3, as DNA: TGTGCCAGCACCGCACCCGCGGGGAACTATGGCTACACCTTC.

V and J are TRBV12-5 and TRBJ1-2; D might be TRBD1 (5 bases). V lost 7 bases and J lost 2, with 11 bases in between. Germline CDR1 and CDR2: LGHNT and FRNRAP. This CDR3 contains 13 residues. The CDR3 protein is CASALRGNYGYTF. Written as DNA, the CDR3 is TGTGCTAGTGCCCTGCGGGGGAACTATGGCTACACCTTC.

The chain recombines TRBV11-3 with TRBJ2-3; 9 nucleotides agree with TRBD1. V shed 3 bases, J shed 4 bases, and the junction held 8 bases outside the gene matches. Looked up from germline, CDR1 is SGHNT and CDR2 is YENEEA. The CDR3 loop spans 16 amino acids. The CDR3 region has the DNA TGTGCCAGCAGCTTCTTATCGGGACAGGGCGCAGATACGCAGTATTTT. Translation gives CASSFLSGQGADTQYF.

The V and J genes are TRBV23-1 and TRBJ2-7; unclear D gene. TRBV23-1 falls under the ORF class, with uncertain function. Trimming pared 0 bases from V and 1 base from J, leaving 13 bases between. The CDR3 covers 16 residues. As DNA, the CDR3 is TGCGCCAGCAGTCAATCGGATGAGGCAGATTCCTACGAGCAGTACTTC. This codes for CASSQSDEADSYEQYF.

The gene calls are TRBV4-3 and TRBJ2-3; 9 bases are a match to TRBD2. The CDR3 length is 15 residues. In germline, CDR1 is LGHNA, CDR2 YSLEER. The V segment lost 0 bases and the J segment 10 bases; nucleotides outside the gene matches: 8. The CDR3 protein is CASSQDRRTSASQYF. DNA for the CDR3: TGCGCCAGCAGCCAAGATCGAAGGACTAGCGCGTCGCAGTATTTT.

This rearrangement joins TRBV6-5 to TRBJ2-1; no firm D call. The V gene lost 2 bases and the J gene lost 7 bases, with 12 bases spanning the gap. The CDR3 covers 14 residues. CDR1 and CDR2 (germline): MNHEY, SVGAGI. The CDR3 spells CASSYPYPGNEQFF. As DNA, the CDR3 is TGTGCCAGCAGTTACCCATACCCCGGGAATGAGCAGTTCTTC.

Turning to this clone: The sample has other DNA sequences that encode this CDR3 too. V is TRBV7-2 and J is TRBJ2-5; unclear D gene. Germline-derived CDR1 and CDR2 are SGHTA and FQGNSA. The length of the CDR3 is 12 residues. V was shortened by 2 bases and J by 5 bases, with 6 bases between the two germline ends. In DNA, the CDR3 is TGTGCCAGCAGCTTATTTAGGGAGACCCAGTACTTC. Amino acid sequence: CASSLFRETQYF.

This clone was recorded once. The chain recombines TRBV19 with TRBJ2-2; TRBD2 agrees at 7 bases. Germline lookup yields CDR1 LNHDA and CDR2 SQIVND (reference sequence). J lost 4 bases, V lost 10 bases, and 9 bases had no gene match. The CDR3 covers 14 residues. DNA of the CDR3: TGTGCCACAGCTCGCGGGGGATCCACCGGGGAGCTGTTTTTT. Encoded protein: CATARGGSTGELFF.

Comment on this clone: Other DNA sequences within the sample encode an identical CDR3. This chain joins TRBV18 and TRBJ1-1; D remains ambiguous. CDR1 is KGHSH and CDR2 is LQKENI in the germline V gene. The CDR3 covers 13 residues. V lost 3 bases and J lost 4, with 9 bases in between. CDR3 DNA sequence: TGTGCCAGCTCACCCAGTCTCGGCACTGAAGCTTTCTTT. Protein product: CASSPSLGTEAFF.

This clone was recorded only once. The chain links TRBV5-5 to TRBJ1-3, with 7 bases that match TRBD1. Trimming at V came to 3 bases and at J to 2 bases, leaving 5 bases not matched to a gene. Germline lookup yields CDR1 SGHKS and CDR2 YYEKEE (reference sequence). The CDR3 contains 15 residues. The CDR3 is CASSSQGITGNTIYF. The DNA for the CDR3 is TGTGCCAGCAGCTCACAGGGGATAACTGGAAACACCATATATTTT.

This clone was recorded once. This sequence joins TRBV28 and TRBJ1-1; 9 nucleotides line up with TRBD1. The V segment lost 5 bases and the J segment 3 bases; nucleotides outside the gene matches: 10. Per germline, CDR1 MDHEN and CDR2 SYDVKM. The CDR3 loop spans 16 amino acids. This chain's CDR3 is CASSLTGGTRDTEAFF. Written as DNA, the CDR3 is TGTGCCAGCAGTCTAACAGGGGGCACAAGAGACACTGAAGCTTTCTTT.

J is TRBJ1-4 and V is TRBV28; weak D call: TRBD1 (6 bases). Trimming took 4 bases from V and 3 from J, leaving 9 bases between them. The CDR3 runs to 14 residues. The V gene's germline CDR1 is MDHEN and CDR2 SYDVKM. Here the CDR3 reads CASSSGGSNEKLFF. CDR3 DNA sequence: TGTGCCAGCAGTTCGGGGGGCTCTAATGAAAAACTGTTTTTT.

In this sample, this clone turned up a few times. J is TRBJ1-5 and V is TRBV27; no firm D call. The CDR3 totals 13 residues. Germline-derived CDR1 and CDR2 are MNHEY and SMNVEV (reference sequence). V was clipped by 11 bases and J by 3 bases, with 14 bases between them. CDR3 protein: CAPSEALNQPQHF. In nucleotides, the CDR3 is TGTGCCCCGAGCGAGGCTCTCAATCAGCCCCAGCATTTT.

The genes are TRBV29-1 and TRBJ2-5, with TRBD2 as a possible D gene (6 bases). The J call may be wrong; the DNA end is better matched by TRBJ2-7. The CDR3 is 12 amino acids. Germline V lookup: CDR1 SQVTM, CDR2 ANQGSEA. CDR3 region: CSVNSGTYEQYF. The DNA of the CDR3 is TGCAGCGTCAATAGCGGAACCTACGAGCAGTACTTC.

The chain combines TRBV28 with TRBJ2-2; D remains ambiguous. CDR3 length: 15 amino acids. V was trimmed by 3 bases and J by 1 base, leaving 9 bases between them. Germline V gives CDR1 MDHEN, CDR2 SYDVKM. CDR3 residues: CASSFVERNTGELFF. In nucleotides, the CDR3 is TGTGCCAGCAGTTTCGTGGAGCGGAACACCGGGGAGCTGTTTTTT.

This clone was seen once. The V and J genes are TRBV2 and TRBJ2-5; 8 positions match TRBD2. V trimming: 6 bases; J trimming: 5 bases; junction bases outside the gene matches: 5. CDR1 is SNHLY, CDR2 FYNNEI, per germline. The CDR3 runs to 13 residues. CDR3 DNA sequence: TGTGCCAGCAGATTGATAGCGGGGGAGACCCAGTACTTC. Translation: CASRLIAGETQYF.

The V gene is TRBV11-2, the J gene TRBJ2-7, with 7 bases aligning to TRBD1. V was clipped by 0 bases and J by 3 bases; unmatched bases: 8. Germline V lookup: CDR1 SGHAT, CDR2 FQNNGV. The CDR3 contains 16 residues. DNA for the CDR3: TGTGCCAGCAGCTTAGACGGACAGGAATATGTCTACGAGCAGTACTTC. Residues: CASSLDGQEYVYEQYF.

The chain couples TRBV7-2 to TRBJ1-3; D not certain. The CDR3 runs 18 residues. The ends were cut back, 1 base at V and 6 bases at J, with 22 bases in the middle. Germline assignment: CDR1 SGHTA and CDR2 FQGNSA. The DNA for the CDR3 is TGTGCCAGCAGCTTAGATAGTAGCTGGCGGCCACCTACAAACACCATATATTTT. Translating gives CASSLDSSWRPPTNTIYF.

Worth noting for this clone: Other DNA sequences in the sample encode the same CDR3. The genes are TRBV7-3 and TRBJ1-1, with D hard to call. The V and J ends lost 3 bases and 0 bases respectively, with 5 bases between them. The CDR3 loop spans 13 amino acids. Germline CDR1 is SGHTA and CDR2 is FQGTGA. The CDR3 nucleotides read TGTGCCAGCAGCTTCACAGTGAACACTGAAGCTTTCTTT. Translation: CASSFTVNTEAFF. Full variable domain (remainder filled in from reference TRBV7-3 and TRBJ1-1): GAGVSQTPSNKVTEKGKYVELRCDPISGHTALYWYRQSLGQGPEFLIYFQGTGAADDSGLPNDRFFAVRPEGSVSTLKIQRTERGDSAVYLCASSFTVNTEAFFGQGTRLTVV.

This chain uses TRBV10-3 with TRBJ2-1, with 10 bases aligning to TRBD2. J gave up 0 bases and V 7 bases, and 6 bases lay outside the gene matches. The CDR3 spans 16 residues. Germline V gives CDR1 ENHRY, CDR2 SYGVKD. The CDR3 is CAITPGLAASYNEQFF. The CDR3 nucleotides read TGTGCCATCACCCCTGGACTAGCGGCCTCCTACAATGAGCAGTTCTTC.

The V and J genes are TRBV29-1 and TRBJ2-5; unclear D gene. With 4 bases removed from V and 5 bases from J, the gap between germline ends came to 11 bases. There are 12 residues in the CDR3. Germline V gene sequence: CDR1 SQVTM, CDR2 ANQGSEA. As DNA, the CDR3 is TGCAGCGTTGTAAAAGGGTTGGAGACCCAGTACTTC. Encoded protein: CSVVKGLETQYF.

The table lists this clone with a count of one. This rearrangement joins TRBV18 to TRBJ2-2, with D possibly being TRBD1 (6 bases). With 4 bases removed from V and 5 bases from J, the gap between germline ends came to 11 bases. Germline loops: CDR1 KGHSH, CDR2 LQKENI. There are 14 residues in the CDR3. Here the CDR3 DNA reads TGTGCCAGCTCACTGGGGGCGGATACCGGGGAGCTGTTTTTT. Residues: CASSLGADTGELFF.

A remark on this clone: The same CDR3 can be traced to other DNA sequences in this sample. The rearrangement joins TRBV7-3 to TRBJ2-1; 10 bases fit TRBD2. V shed 5 bases and J 4 bases; nucleotides not matched to a gene: 5. The germline V gene has CDR1 SGHTA and CDR2 FQGTGA. The CDR3 extends over 15 amino acids. For the CDR3, the DNA is TGTGCCAGCAGCCTAGGACTAGCGGAATACAATGAGCAGTTCTTC. The encoded protein is CASSLGLAEYNEQFF.

The chain joins TRBV9 to TRBJ2-1, with TRBD1 identical over 11 bases. The CDR3 consists of 16 residues. CDR1 is SGDLS, CDR2 YYNGEE, per germline. The ends lost 3 bases at V and 6 bases at J; junction bases unmatched: 8. CDR3 residues: CASSANTGTGGNEQFF. CDR3 sequence (DNA): TGTGCCAGCAGCGCCAACACCGGGACAGGGGGCAATGAGCAGTTCTTC.

To note about this clone: This sample includes further DNA sequences coding for the same CDR3. The chain carries TRBV20-1 and TRBJ2-7; no reliable D call. Trimming removed 4 bases from V and 0 bases from J, with 4 bases in between. The CDR3 loop spans 11 amino acids. In germline, CDR1 is DFQATT, CDR2 SNEGSKA (reference sequence). The CDR3 region is CSATPSYEQYF. As DNA, the CDR3 is TGCAGTGCTACACCCTCCTACGAGCAGTACTTC.

The rearrangement links TRBV14 to TRBJ2-3; possible D gene TRBD2, 6 bases. This CDR3 spans 14 amino acids. Trimming cost V 0 bases and J 6 bases, with 10 bases left between them. Germline CDR1 and CDR2: SGHDN and FVKESK. DNA for the CDR3: TGTGCCAGCAGCCAAGAACCGGCGGGGGATACGCAGTATTTT. Its protein is CASSQEPAGDTQYF.

This chain links TRBV7-3 with TRBJ1-1; possibly TRBD1 for D (6 bases). The CDR3 is 15 residues long. In germline, CDR1 is SGHTA, CDR2 FQGTGA. The V gene lost 6 bases and the J gene lost 4 bases, with 18 bases spanning the gap. The CDR3 loop reads CASSKAPGGGTEAFF. CDR3 sequence (DNA): TGTGCCAGCAGTAAAGCCCCCGGGGGCGGCACTGAAGCTTTCTTT.